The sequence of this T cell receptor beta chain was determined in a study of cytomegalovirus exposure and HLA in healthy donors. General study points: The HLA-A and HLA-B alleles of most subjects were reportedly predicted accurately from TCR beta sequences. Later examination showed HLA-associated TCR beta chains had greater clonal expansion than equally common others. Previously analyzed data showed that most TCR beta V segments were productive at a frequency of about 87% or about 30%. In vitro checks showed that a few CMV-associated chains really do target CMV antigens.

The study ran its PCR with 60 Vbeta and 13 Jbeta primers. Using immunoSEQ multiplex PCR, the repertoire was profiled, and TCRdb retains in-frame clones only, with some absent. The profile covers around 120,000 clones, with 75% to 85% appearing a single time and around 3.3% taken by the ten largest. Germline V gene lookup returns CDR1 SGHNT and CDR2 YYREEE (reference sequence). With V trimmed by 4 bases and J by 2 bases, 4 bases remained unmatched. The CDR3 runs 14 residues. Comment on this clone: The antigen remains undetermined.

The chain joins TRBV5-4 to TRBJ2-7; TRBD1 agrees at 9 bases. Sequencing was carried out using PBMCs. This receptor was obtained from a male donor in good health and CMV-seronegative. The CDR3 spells CASSTDRGAYEQYF. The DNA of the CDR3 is TGTGCCAGCAGCACGGACAGGGGAGCCTACGAGCAGTACTTC.